The present TCR beta chain was sequenced within a study of blood T cells in healthy people across ages. Whole-study results and caveats: Age advanced and TCR beta diversity per million T cells fell, roughly linearly. The long-lived group displayed more naive CD4+ cells, plus higher diversity, than the aged donors did. Donor CMV status, an unknown factor, possibly confounded changes in expanded clonotypes. Naive T cell percentage showed a strong correlation with TCR beta diversity.

CDR3 size: 18 residues. Germline lookup yields CDR1 LGHDT and CDR2 YNNKEL (reference sequence). V lost 1 base to trimming and J lost 5 bases, with 20 bases between them. A second PCR, run for about 7 to 11 cycles, used a sample-barcoded 5' primer plus a J-beta primer mix. TCRdb fed the 5' RACE reads into MiXCR, producing one record per CDR3 protein. The table shows about 640,000 distinct CDR3 sequences, with about 30% occurring only once. A remark on this clonotype: The antigen is not known.

The clonotype was recovered from a woman at least 80 years old in good health. The genes are TRBV3-1 and TRBJ1-4, with D tentatively TRBD1 (6 bases). The sequenced sample was blood. The CDR3 spells CASSQVAGGPLKNEKLFF. The CDR3 region has the DNA TGTGCCAGCAGCCAAGTGGCCGGGGGCCCGCTTAAAAATGAAAAACTGTTTTTT.